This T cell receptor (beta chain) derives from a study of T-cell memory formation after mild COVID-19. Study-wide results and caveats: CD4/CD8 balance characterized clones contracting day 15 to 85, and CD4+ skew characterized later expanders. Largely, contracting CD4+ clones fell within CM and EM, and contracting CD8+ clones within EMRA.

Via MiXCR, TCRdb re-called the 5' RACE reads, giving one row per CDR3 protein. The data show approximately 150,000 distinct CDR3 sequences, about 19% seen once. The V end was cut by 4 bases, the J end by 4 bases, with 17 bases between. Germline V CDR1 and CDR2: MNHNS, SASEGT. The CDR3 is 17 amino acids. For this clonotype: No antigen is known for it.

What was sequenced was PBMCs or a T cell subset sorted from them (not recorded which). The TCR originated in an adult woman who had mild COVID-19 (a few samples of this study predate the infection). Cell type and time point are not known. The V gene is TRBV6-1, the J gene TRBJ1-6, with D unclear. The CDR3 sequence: CASSGRTPKDYNSPLHF. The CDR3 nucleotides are TGTGCCAGCAGTGGCCGGACCCCTAAAGATTATAATTCACCCCTCCACTTT.